These 10 T cell receptor beta chains came from one sample sequenced in a study of OX40 agonist ivuxolimab in advanced cancers. Profiling relied on immunoSEQ multiplex PCR, and the TCRdb table lists in-frame clones only, not all of them. The sample records tens of thousands of clones, roughly nine tenths being singletons. Sequencing was performed on CD4+ or CD8+ T cells sorted from blood, taken in a trial of the OX40 agonist ivuxolimab. These TCRs come from an adult with an advanced solid tumor such as melanoma, head and neck, liver or kidney cancer.

The rearrangement uses TRBV5-4 and TRBJ2-3; possible D gene TRBD1, 6 bases. Germline CDR1 SGHNT, CDR2 YYREEE (reference sequence). This CDR3 is 15 amino acids long. The ends were cut back, 6 bases at V and 4 bases at J, with 18 bases in the middle. CDR3 protein: CASTPRGLGADTQYF. The CDR3 nucleotides read TGTGCCAGCACCCCAAGGGGGTTAGGGGCAGATACGCAGTATTTT.

The chain carries TRBV5-1 and TRBJ1-4; no definite D call. The CDR3 has 16 amino acids. CDR1 and CDR2 from the germline V gene are SGHRS and YFSETQ. V gave up 4 bases and J gave up 2 bases, with 15 bases separating them. The CDR3 loop is CASSPWTLGTNEKLFF. The CDR3 region has the DNA TGCGCCAGCAGCCCCTGGACCCTGGGGACTAATGAAAAACTGTTTTTT. The full variable domain, rest sourced from reference TRBV5-1 and TRBJ1-4, is KAGVTQTPRYLIKTRGQQVTLSCSPISGHRSVSWYQQTPGQGLQFLFEYFSETQRNKGNFPGRFSGRQFSNSRSEMNVSTLELGDSALYLCASSPWTLGTNEKLFFGSGTQLSVL.

The J gene is TRBJ1-1, the V gene TRBV19; D is undetermined. The CDR3 sequence is 15 residues long. Germline CDR1 and CDR2: LNHDA and SQIVND (reference sequence). The V gene lost 5 bases and the J gene lost 0 bases, with 13 bases spanning the gap. The chain's CDR3 is CASSSPGSLNTEAFF. The CDR3 DNA is TGTGCCAGTAGTTCCCCCGGCAGTCTGAACACTGAAGCTTTCTTT.

The CDR3 region is CASSLDPREKLFF. DNA for the CDR3: TGTGCCAGCAGCTTGGACCCGAGGGAAAAACTGTTTTTT. The V call is TRBV5-4, the J call TRBJ1-4; D gene unclear. From germline, CDR1 is SGHNT and CDR2 YYREEE (reference sequence). This CDR3 is built from 13 residues. V was clipped by 0 bases and J by 8 bases, with 8 bases between them.

This sequence joins TRBV6-6 and TRBJ2-7; tentative D call: TRBD1 (6 bases). The CDR3 spans 13 residues. The V and J ends lost 5 bases and 2 bases respectively, with 10 bases between them. The germline V gene has CDR1 MNHNY and CDR2 SVGAGI (reference sequence). The CDR3 DNA follows: TGTGCCAGCAGTCCCGGGACAACCTACGAGCAGTACTTC. Encoded protein: CASSPGTTYEQYF.

The genes are TRBV10-2 and TRBJ2-1; a possible D gene is TRBD1 (6 bases). Deletions cut 2 bases from V and 16 bases from J, with 9 bases between. Germline lookup yields CDR1 WSHSY and CDR2 SAAADI. This CDR3 has 10 amino acids. The DNA of the CDR3 is TGCGCCAGCAGTGAGGGACAGCCATTCTTC. This gives the protein CASSEGQPFF.

This clone occurred a few times. The genes are TRBV5-1 and TRBJ2-3, with D maybe TRBD2 (5 bases). The CDR3 is 14 residues long. Germline V lookup: CDR1 SGHRS, CDR2 YFSETQ. V lost 5 bases and J lost 2, with 12 bases in between. CDR3 sequence reads: CASRSSGPTDTQYF. CDR3 sequence (DNA): TGCGCCAGCAGGTCCAGCGGACCCACAGATACGCAGTATTTT.

The chain is built from TRBV29-1 and TRBJ2-2; D is perhaps TRBD1 (6 bases). V dropped 4 bases and J dropped 4 bases, with 13 bases sitting between them. The CDR3 covers 14 residues. Germline loops: CDR1 SQVTM, CDR2 ANQGSEA. The CDR3, as DNA: TGCAGCGTTGGAGGGCAAGGGGGCACCGGGGAGCTGTTTTTT. Its protein is CSVGGQGGTGELFF.

The rearrangement joins TRBV10-3 to TRBJ1-5, with no clear D. The germline CDR1 and CDR2 sequences are ENHRY and SYGVKD. This CDR3 region has 13 residues. Trimming removed 7 bases at V and 0 bases at J, with 7 bases between. The CDR3 DNA follows: TGTGCCATCACAGCTGCTAGCAATCAGCCCCAGCATTTT. Translation gives CAITAASNQPQHF.

V is TRBV19 and J is TRBJ2-5; the D gene is possibly TRBD1 (5 bases). The DNA end favors TRBJ2-7, so the J call may be wrong. The CDR3 sequence is 17 residues long. Germline V gene lookup returns CDR1 LNHDA and CDR2 SQIVND (reference sequence). The CDR3: CASSPVGQTAPSYEQYF. The CDR3 DNA is TGTGCCAGTAGCCCCGTGGGGCAGACGGCTCCTTCCTACGAGCAGTACTTC.